This T cell receptor (beta chain) was documented in a study of T cell clonality in common variable immunodeficiency. Germline V lookup: CDR1 SEHNR, CDR2 FQNEAQ (reference sequence). This CDR3 has 14 residues. V lost 3 bases and J lost 4; bases outside the gene matches: 3. Libraries were prepared by immunoSEQ multiplex PCR; TCRdb keeps only in-frame clonotypes and omits some of them. The sample yields some 40,000 clones, without any singletons. The table lists this clone with a few counts. The missing CDR3 end, 3 residues past where the read stops, is filled in from the germline J gene. V is TRBV7-9 and J is TRBJ2-5; 9 positions match TRBD1. This receptor was obtained from a person aged 18 to 70 in good health. The sequencing sample was made of peripheral blood mononuclear cells. The CDR3 DNA, read in part, is TGTGCCAGCAGCTTGTCGGGACAGGGAGAGACC. Amino acids: CASSLSGQGET. The complete CDR3 protein is CASSLSGQGETQYF.